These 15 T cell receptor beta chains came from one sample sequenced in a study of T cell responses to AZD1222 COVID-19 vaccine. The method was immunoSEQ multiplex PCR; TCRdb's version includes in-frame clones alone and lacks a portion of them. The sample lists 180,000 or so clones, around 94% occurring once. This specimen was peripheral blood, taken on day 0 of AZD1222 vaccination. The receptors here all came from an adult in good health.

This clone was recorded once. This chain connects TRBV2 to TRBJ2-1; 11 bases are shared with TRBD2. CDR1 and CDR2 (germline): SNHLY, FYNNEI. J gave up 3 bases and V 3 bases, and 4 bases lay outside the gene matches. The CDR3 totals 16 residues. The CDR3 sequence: CASSDRLAGGYNEQFF. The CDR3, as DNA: TGTGCCAGCAGTGACCGCCTAGCGGGAGGCTACAATGAGCAGTTCTTC.

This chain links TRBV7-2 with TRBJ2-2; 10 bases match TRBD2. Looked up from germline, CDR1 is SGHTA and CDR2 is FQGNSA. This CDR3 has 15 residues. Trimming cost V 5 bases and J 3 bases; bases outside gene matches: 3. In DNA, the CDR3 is TGTGCCAGCAGCATAAGCGGGGGGGACACCGGGGAGCTGTTTTTT. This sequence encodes CASSISGGDTGELFF.

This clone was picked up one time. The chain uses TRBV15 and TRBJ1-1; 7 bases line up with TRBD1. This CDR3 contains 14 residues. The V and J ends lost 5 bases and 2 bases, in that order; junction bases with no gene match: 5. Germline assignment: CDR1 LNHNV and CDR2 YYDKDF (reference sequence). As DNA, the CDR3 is TGTGCCACCAGCGGATGGGACAGAAACACTGAAGCTTTCTTT. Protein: CATSGWDRNTEAFF.

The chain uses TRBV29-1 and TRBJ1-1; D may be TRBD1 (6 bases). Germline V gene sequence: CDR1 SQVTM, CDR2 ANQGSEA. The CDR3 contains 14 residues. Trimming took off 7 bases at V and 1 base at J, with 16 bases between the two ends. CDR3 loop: CSGRTDLRNTEAFF. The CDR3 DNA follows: TGCAGCGGCCGGACAGACTTACGGAACACTGAAGCTTTCTTT.

CDR3 sequence: CASSLVTGSGDRLNYGYTF. The CDR3 DNA is TGTGCCAGCAGCTTAGTGACAGGTTCGGGGGACAGACTTAACTATGGCTACACCTTC. V and J are TRBV7-2 and TRBJ1-2, with TRBD1 identical over 7 bases. CDR3 size: 19 residues. V was clipped by 1 base and J by 1 base; unmatched bases: 15. Germline V gene lookup returns CDR1 SGHTA and CDR2 FQGNSA. The full variable domain, rest sourced from reference TRBV7-2 and TRBJ1-2, is GAGVSQSPSNKVTEKGKDVELRCDPISGHTALYWYRQSLGQGLEFLIYFQGNSAPDKSGLPSDRFSAERTGGSVSTLTIQRTQQEDSAVYLCASSLVTGSGDRLNYGYTFGSGTRLTVV.

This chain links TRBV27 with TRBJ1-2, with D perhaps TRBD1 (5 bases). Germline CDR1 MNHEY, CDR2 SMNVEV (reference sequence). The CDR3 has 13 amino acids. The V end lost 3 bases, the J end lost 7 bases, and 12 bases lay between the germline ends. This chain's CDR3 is CASSFRDGFGYTF. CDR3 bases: TGTGCCAGCAGTTTCAGGGATGGGTTTGGCTACACCTTC.

The CDR3 DNA is TGTGCCAGCGATACATCGGCGGGATATGGCTACACCTTC. This sequence encodes CASDTSAGYGYTF. The chain combines TRBV12-3 or TRBV12-4 with TRBJ1-2; D unresolved. The CDR3 totals 13 residues. V shed 8 bases and J shed 5 bases, with 15 bases lying between them.

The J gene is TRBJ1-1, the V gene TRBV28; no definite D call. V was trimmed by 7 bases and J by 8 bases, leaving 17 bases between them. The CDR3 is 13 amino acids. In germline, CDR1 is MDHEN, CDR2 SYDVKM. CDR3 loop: CASTLLESREAFF. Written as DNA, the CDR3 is TGTGCCAGCACCCTGTTAGAGTCTAGGGAAGCTTTCTTT. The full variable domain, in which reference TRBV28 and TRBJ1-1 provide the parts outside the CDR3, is DVKVTQSSRYLVKRTGEKVFLECVQDMDHENMFWYRQDPGLGLRLIYFSYDVKMKEKGDIPEGYSVSREKKERFSLILESASTNQTSMYLCASTLLESREAFFGQGTRLTVV.

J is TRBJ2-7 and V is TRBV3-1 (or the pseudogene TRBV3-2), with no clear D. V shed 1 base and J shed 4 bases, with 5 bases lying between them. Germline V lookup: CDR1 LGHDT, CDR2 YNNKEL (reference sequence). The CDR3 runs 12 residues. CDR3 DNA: TGTGCCAGCAGCCAAGCTTCGTACGAGCAGTACTTC. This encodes CASSQASYEQYF.

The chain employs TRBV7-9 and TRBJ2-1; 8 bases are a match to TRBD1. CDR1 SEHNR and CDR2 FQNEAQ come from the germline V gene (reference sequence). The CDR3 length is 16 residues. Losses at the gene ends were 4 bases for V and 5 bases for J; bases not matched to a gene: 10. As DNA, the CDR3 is TGTGCCAGCAGCTCCATCCGCAGGGGGCGAAACAATGAGCAGTTCTTC. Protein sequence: CASSSIRRGRNNEQFF.

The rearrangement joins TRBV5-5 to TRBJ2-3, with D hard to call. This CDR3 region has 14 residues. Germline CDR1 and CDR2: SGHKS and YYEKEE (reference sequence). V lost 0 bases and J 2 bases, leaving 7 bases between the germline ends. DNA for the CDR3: TGTGCCAGCAGCTTGGGGTCTTTCACAGATACGCAGTATTTT. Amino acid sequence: CASSLGSFTDTQYF.

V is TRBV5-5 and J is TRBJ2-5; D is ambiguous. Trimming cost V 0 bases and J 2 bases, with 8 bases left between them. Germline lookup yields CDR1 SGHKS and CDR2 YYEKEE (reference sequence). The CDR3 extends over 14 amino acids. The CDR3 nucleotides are TGTGCCAGCAGCTTGGAGGGCGTACAAGAGACCCAGTACTTC. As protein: CASSLEGVQETQYF. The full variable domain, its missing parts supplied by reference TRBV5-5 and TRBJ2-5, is DAGVTQSPTHLIKTRGQQVTLRCSPISGHKSVSWYQQVLGQGPQFIFQYYEKEERGRGNFPDRFSARQFPNYSSELNVNALLLGDSALYLCASSLEGVQETQYFGPGTRLLVL.

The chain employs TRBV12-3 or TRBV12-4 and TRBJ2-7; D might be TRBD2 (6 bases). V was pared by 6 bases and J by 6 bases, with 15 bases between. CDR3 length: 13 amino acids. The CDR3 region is CASSSLRGLEQYF. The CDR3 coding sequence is TGTGCCAGCAGCTCCTTGCGGGGCCTCGAGCAGTACTTC.

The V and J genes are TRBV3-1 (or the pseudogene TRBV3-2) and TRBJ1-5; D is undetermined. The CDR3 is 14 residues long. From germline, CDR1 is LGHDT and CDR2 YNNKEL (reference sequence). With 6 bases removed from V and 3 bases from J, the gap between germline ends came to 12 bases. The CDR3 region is CASSLGRINQPQHF. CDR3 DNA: TGTGCCAGCAGTTTAGGACGAATCAATCAGCCCCAGCATTTT.

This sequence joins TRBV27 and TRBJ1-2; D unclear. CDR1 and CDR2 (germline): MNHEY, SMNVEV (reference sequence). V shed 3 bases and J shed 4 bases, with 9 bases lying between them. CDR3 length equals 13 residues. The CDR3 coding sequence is TGTGCCAGCAGTTTTGAGGCAGGCTATGGCTACACCTTC. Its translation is CASSFEAGYGYTF.